Listed here are 9 T cell receptor beta chains from one sample, sequenced in a study of blood T cells in healthy people across ages. A second about 6 to 12 cycle PCR used barcoded and J-beta primers. One entry per CDR3 protein, called by TCRdb with MiXCR from the 5' RACE reads. Among about 1.6 million distinct CDR3 sequences listed, roughly 30% were seen once. Sequencing was done on a sample of blood. The source of these receptors is a woman in her thirties in good health.

This clonotype was counted between two and nine times. The chain employs TRBV20-1 and TRBJ2-2; 11 bases are shared with TRBD2. J lost 6 bases, V lost 6 bases, and 12 bases had no gene match. Germline V lookup: CDR1 DFQATT, CDR2 SNEGSKA (reference sequence). CDR3 length equals 16 residues. The CDR3 here is CSAYPSGRLGAGELFF. As DNA, the CDR3 is TGCAGTGCCTATCCTAGCGGGAGGCTTGGGGCCGGGGAGCTGTTTTTT.

This clonotype was counted only a few times. The chain joins TRBV6-2 or TRBV6-3 to TRBJ2-1; TRBD2 aligns across 9 bases. The CDR3 extends over 14 amino acids. V lost 7 bases, J lost 5 bases, and 6 bases stayed unmatched. Germline CDR1 MNHEY, CDR2 SVGEGT. CDR3 bases: TGTGCCAGCACCGGGACTAGCTATGACAATGAGCAGTTCTTC. This gives the protein CASTGTSYDNEQFF.

This clonotype was observed a handful of times. The rearrangement joins TRBV7-2 to TRBJ2-3, with D tentatively TRBD2 (6 bases). Germline V gene sequence: CDR1 SGHTA, CDR2 FQGNSA. V gave up 11 bases and J gave up 8 bases, with 20 bases separating them. The CDR3 length is 13 residues. The CDR3 DNA follows: TGTGCCGACGGGACTCCAGGGTTCGGTACGCAGTATTTT. Translation gives CADGTPGFGTQYF. The whole variable domain, filled in from reference TRBV7-2 and TRBJ2-3, reads GAGVSQSPSNKVTEKGKDVELRCDPISGHTALYWYRQSLGQGLEFLIYFQGNSAPDKSGLPSDRFSAERTGGSVSTLTIQRTQQEDSAVYLCADGTPGFGTQYFGPGTRLTVL.

The chain carries TRBV7-7 and TRBJ2-4; 9 bases align to TRBD2. The tail of the sequence fits TRBJ2-7 better, so the J call may be wrong. CDR3 size: 14 residues. Germline values: CDR1 SSHAT, CDR2 FNYEAQ (reference sequence). DNA of the CDR3: TGTGCCAGCAGCCGAGAGCGGGAGGCCTACGAGCAGTACTTC. This encodes CASSREREAYEQYF.

This clonotype turned up a few times. This chain links TRBV2 with TRBJ2-1; 8 bases are a match to TRBD2. Germline CDR1 SNHLY, CDR2 FYNNEI. With V trimmed by 1 base and J by 6 bases, 2 bases remained unmatched. This CDR3 region has 14 residues. In DNA form, the CDR3 reads TGTGCCAGCAGTGAAGGGACTAGCCCCAATGAGCAGTTCTTC. Amino acid sequence: CASSEGTSPNEQFF. The full variable domain, with the rest looked up from reference TRBV2 and TRBJ2-1, is EPEVTQTPSHQVTQMGQEVILRCVPISNHLYFYWYRQILGQKVEFLVSFYNNEISEKSEIFDDQFSVERPDGSNFTLKIRSTKLEDSAMYFCASSEGTSPNEQFFGPGTRLTVL.

This sequence joins TRBV5-1 and TRBJ2-5; maybe TRBD2 (6 bases). There are 14 residues in the CDR3. CDR1 SGHRS and CDR2 YFSETQ come from the germline V gene. V was cut by 6 bases and J by 11 bases, with 23 bases left in between. DNA for the CDR3: TGCGCCAGCAATCGCGGGGTCTCCTACAATGAGCAGTACTTC. It yields the protein CASNRGVSYNEQYF.

This clonotype has only a few counts. This chain joins TRBV3-1 and TRBJ2-7, with 8 bases matching TRBD2. The CDR3 runs 16 residues. Germline V CDR1 and CDR2: LGHDT, YNNKEL (reference sequence). V lost 3 bases to trimming and J lost 2 bases; unmatched junction nucleotides: 9. CDR3 bases: TGTGCCAGCAGCCAGGTAACTAGCGGCTTGACCTACGAGCAGTACTTC. It encodes CASSQVTSGLTYEQYF.

This chain joins TRBV5-1 and TRBJ1-1; 7 positions match TRBD1. J was trimmed by 3 bases and V by 1 base; bases with no gene match: 12. The CDR3 runs to 17 residues. Looked up from germline, CDR1 is SGHRS and CDR2 is YFSETQ. The CDR3 protein is CASSLKSLAGGDTEAFF. The CDR3 nucleotides read TGCGCCAGCAGCTTGAAATCTTTGGCAGGGGGGGACACTGAAGCTTTCTTT.

The gene calls are TRBV5-1 and TRBJ2-7, with 8 bases lining up with TRBD1. Germline V lookup: CDR1 SGHRS, CDR2 YFSETQ. V gave up 1 base and J gave up 3 bases; unmatched junction bases: 6. This CDR3 has 15 residues. This CDR3 reads CASSLTTGEGYEQYF. The CDR3, as DNA: TGCGCCAGCAGCTTGACGACAGGGGAAGGCTACGAGCAGTACTTC. Using reference TRBV5-1 and TRBJ2-7 for the parts outside the CDR3, the full variable domain is KAGVTQTPRYLIKTRGQQVTLSCSPISGHRSVSWYQQTPGQGLQFLFEYFSETQRNKGNFPGRFSGRQFSNSRSEMNVSTLELGDSALYLCASSLTTGEGYEQYFGPGTRLTVT.